This T cell receptor (beta chain) was sequenced in a study of T cells in Graves' hyperthyroidism and ophthalmopathy. Study-wide context: Specimen type is peripheral blood, collected at initial diagnosis prior to any treatment.

This clonotype came up many times. Its specificity is not known. Enrolled ophthalmopathy patients presented with a Clinical Activity Score of at least 3, a NOSPECS grade of at least 4, and disease duration under 3 months. V was shortened by 3 bases and J by 6 bases, with 11 bases between the two germline ends. The CDR3 spans 13 residues. Germline V gene sequence: CDR1 SEHNR, CDR2 FQNEAQ (reference sequence). TCR beta CDR3 region amplification was performed from RNA transcripts. In the first-round RT-PCR of the TCR CDR3, the HTBI primer set was used. TCRdb itself ran the multiplex PCR reads through MiXCR, one entry per CDR3 protein. The profile shows fewer than 450,000 distinct CDR3 sequences, about an eighth of them singletons. Study-level points and caveats: With a median lead of 6.5 months before onset, the model predicted ophthalmopathy.

The chain recombines TRBV7-9 with TRBJ2-5; weak D call: TRBD1 (5 bases). Sequencing used blood. The sequence derives from a man aged 45-65 years with Graves' ophthalmopathy. The CDR3 spells CASSFGATKTQYF. CDR3 coding DNA: TGTGCCAGCAGCTTTGGGGCTACGAAGACCCAGTACTTC.